A selection of T cell receptor beta chains follows, all from one sample in a study of blood T cell repertoires in COVID-19. The table came from immunoSEQ multiplex PCR; TCRdb's copy has only in-frame clones and leaves some out. Seen here are over 150,000 clones, around four fifths observed once, and the top ten hold less than 3.5%. Input material: peripheral blood. Receptors originate from a woman aged 55-70 years with acute or convalescent COVID-19. CDR3s include the opening cysteine and the closing phenylalanine or tryptophan. Fields, in order: CDR3 length, clone size, J gene, V gene, D gene, CDR3 protein, CDR3 DNA. D genes are given only for firm matches. For some rows the clone size is stated as once, few or many, or as a class when expanded; others skip it.

cdr3_length: 13; clone_size: NA; j_call: TRBJ1-1; v_call: TRBV5-1; d_call: NA; cdr3_aa: CASSWVGGTEAFF; cdr3_nt: TGCGCCAGCAGCTGGGTCGGGGGCACTGAAGCTTTCTTT
cdr3_length: 13; clone_size: NA; j_call: TRBJ1-2; v_call: TRBV10-3; d_call: NA; cdr3_aa: CAISESGEYGYTF; cdr3_nt: TGTGCCATCAGTGAGTCCGGGGAGTATGGCTACACCTTC
cdr3_length: 17; clone_size: few; j_call: TRBJ2-1; v_call: TRBV11-2; d_call: TRBD2; cdr3_aa: CASSPFGWVAGNNEQFF; cdr3_nt: TGTGCCAGCAGCCCTTTCGGATGGGTAGCGGGGAACAATGAGCAGTTCTTC
cdr3_length: 15; clone_size: NA; j_call: TRBJ2-5; v_call: TRBV9; d_call: TRBD1; cdr3_aa: CASSPPGTEQKTQYF; cdr3_nt: TGTGCCAGCAGCCCTCCCGGGACAGAACAAAAGACCCAGTACTTC
cdr3_length: 13; clone_size: NA; j_call: TRBJ1-2; v_call: TRBV7-2; d_call: NA; cdr3_aa: CASSPEGNYGYTF; cdr3_nt: TGTGCCAGCAGCCCGGAGGGTAACTATGGCTACACCTTC
cdr3_length: 16; clone_size: few; j_call: TRBJ2-5; v_call: TRBV3-1/TRBV3-2; d_call: TRBD2; cdr3_aa: CASSPQTSGGAETQYF; cdr3_nt: TGTGCCAGCAGCCCTCAGACTAGCGGGGGGGCGGAGACCCAGTACTTC
cdr3_length: 14; clone_size: NA; j_call: TRBJ2-2; v_call: TRBV4-3; d_call: NA; cdr3_aa: CASSQDRNTGELFF; cdr3_nt: TGCGCCAGCAGCCAAGACAGGAACACCGGGGAGCTGTTTTTT
cdr3_length: 12; clone_size: NA; j_call: TRBJ2-7; v_call: TRBV12-5; d_call: NA; cdr3_aa: CASGFDIGERNF; cdr3_nt: TGTGCTAGTGGCTTTGACATCGGGGAGCGAAACTTC
cdr3_length: 21; clone_size: NA; j_call: TRBJ2-1; v_call: TRBV10-2; d_call: TRBD2; cdr3_aa: CASYDTLRTSGVGVFPNEQFF; cdr3_nt: TGCGCCAGCTATGACACGCTCAGGACTAGCGGGGTGGGGGTGTTCCCTAATGAGCAGTTCTTC
cdr3_length: 15; clone_size: NA; j_call: TRBJ2-6; v_call: TRBV6-2/TRBV6-3; d_call: NA; cdr3_aa: CASSLEGSGANVLTF; cdr3_nt: TGTGCCAGCAGCCTTGAGGGCTCTGGGGCCAACGTCCTGACTTTC
cdr3_length: 15; clone_size: NA; j_call: TRBJ1-2; v_call: TRBV7-9; d_call: TRBD1; cdr3_aa: CASSLGQGSGDGYTF; cdr3_nt: TGTGCCAGCAGCTTAGGACAGGGGTCAGGAGATGGCTACACCTTC
cdr3_length: 15; clone_size: once; j_call: TRBJ2-3; v_call: TRBV11-2; d_call: TRBD1; cdr3_aa: CASSQWDRGTDTQYF; cdr3_nt: TGTGCCAGCAGCCAGTGGGACAGGGGCACAGATACGCAGTATTTT
cdr3_length: 18; clone_size: few; j_call: TRBJ1-6; v_call: TRBV11-2; d_call: NA; cdr3_aa: CASSLSSRPGGRNSPLHF; cdr3_nt: TGTGCCAGCAGCTTATCTTCGCGCCCCGGGGGTCGTAATTCACCCCTCCACTTT
cdr3_length: 12; clone_size: NA; j_call: TRBJ2-5; v_call: TRBV2; d_call: TRBD1; cdr3_aa: CASKTGSETQYF; cdr3_nt: TGTGCCAGCAAGACAGGGTCCGAGACCCAGTACTTC
cdr3_length: 17; clone_size: NA; j_call: TRBJ1-2; v_call: TRBV19; d_call: TRBD1; cdr3_aa: CASSSGGTGQGRYGYTF; cdr3_nt: TGTGCCAGTAGTAGCGGGGGGACGGGACAGGGACGTTATGGCTACACCTTC
cdr3_length: 14; clone_size: NA; j_call: TRBJ1-4; v_call: TRBV29-1; d_call: NA; cdr3_aa: CSVSSGSINEKLFF; cdr3_nt: TGCAGCGTTTCCTCGGGGAGTATTAATGAAAAACTGTTTTTT
cdr3_length: 12; clone_size: NA; j_call: TRBJ2-7; v_call: TRBV7-2; d_call: NA; cdr3_aa: CASSFSLYEQYF; cdr3_nt: TGTGCCAGCAGCTTTTCTCTCTACGAGCAGTACTTC
cdr3_length: 15; clone_size: NA; j_call: TRBJ2-7; v_call: TRBV7-9; d_call: NA; cdr3_aa: CASSPSTGRPYEQYF; cdr3_nt: TGTGCCAGCAGCCCTTCTACGGGAAGGCCCTACGAGCAGTACTTC
cdr3_length: 14; clone_size: NA; j_call: TRBJ1-4; v_call: TRBV18; d_call: NA; cdr3_aa: CASSPSGAGEKLFF; cdr3_nt: TGTGCCAGCTCACCCTCAGGGGCTGGCGAAAAACTGTTTTTT